Below, 6 T cell receptor beta chains from the same sample are listed, as sequenced in a study of blood T cell repertoires in COVID-19. Clones were sequenced by immunoSEQ multiplex PCR, and TCRdb holds only the in-frame ones, with some missing. The table includes about 170,000 clones, roughly 84% detected once. Sequencing was performed on peripheral blood. The receptors stem from a man aged 60-69 years who had recovered from COVID-19.

The chain is built from TRBV27 and TRBJ1-1; TRBD1 agrees at 7 bases. Germline V CDR1 and CDR2: MNHEY, SMNVEV (reference sequence). V lost 5 bases and J lost 5; bases outside the gene matches: 17. The CDR3 totals 17 residues. The DNA for the CDR3 is TGTGCCAGCAGTCCGTCCTTCGGGGACAGAGGAGGGACTGAAGCTTTCTTT. This gives the protein CASSPSFGDRGGTEAFF.

The chain recombines TRBV20-1 with TRBJ1-4, with D possibly matching TRBD1 (5 bases). The CDR3 runs 12 residues. V lost 3 bases, J lost 6 bases, and 8 bases lay in between. Germline CDR1 is DFQATT and CDR2 is SNEGSKA (reference sequence). The CDR3 DNA is TGCAGTGCTAGTGCCAGGGATGAAAAACTGTTTTTT. This encodes CSASARDEKLFF.

This chain joins TRBV5-1 and TRBJ2-1; 11 bases fit TRBD1. The CDR3 totals 17 residues. The germline gives CDR1 SGHRS, CDR2 YFSETQ. Trimming cost V 4 bases and J 7 bases; bases outside gene matches: 13. CDR3: CASSLGQGALVLNEQFF. CDR3 nucleotides: TGCGCCAGCAGCCTCGGACAGGGGGCCTTGGTTTTAAATGAGCAGTTCTTC.

A single count supports this clone. The gene calls are TRBV5-1 and TRBJ1-2, with 7 bases lining up with TRBD1. The germline gives CDR1 SGHRS, CDR2 YFSETQ. V lost 2 bases and J lost 8; bases outside the gene matches: 9. This CDR3 region has 14 residues. CDR3 residues: CASSFGPGGRGYTF. CDR3 bases: TGCGCCAGCAGCTTTGGGCCAGGGGGTAGAGGCTACACCTTC.

The J gene is TRBJ2-6, the V gene TRBV7-6, with TRBD1 identical over 7 bases. CDR3 length: 17 amino acids. Unmatched junction bases numbered 6, after V lost 2 bases and J lost 2 bases. The germline gives CDR1 SGHVS, CDR2 FNYEAQ. Here the CDR3 reads CASSLLNQGAGANVLTF. The CDR3, as DNA: TGTGCCAGCAGCTTACTCAATCAGGGGGCTGGGGCCAACGTCCTGACTTTC.

For this clone: Within the sample, other DNA sequences also encode this same CDR3. V usage is TRBV4-1 and J usage is TRBJ1-2, with D perhaps TRBD1 (5 bases). V was clipped by 0 bases and J by 2 bases, with 10 bases between them. The CDR3 has 15 amino acids. Germline loops: CDR1 MGHRA, CDR2 YSYEKL. CDR3 coding DNA: TGCGCCAGCAGCCAAGAGGAAGGGGCGAACTATGGCTACACCTTC. Encoded protein: CASSQEEGANYGYTF.